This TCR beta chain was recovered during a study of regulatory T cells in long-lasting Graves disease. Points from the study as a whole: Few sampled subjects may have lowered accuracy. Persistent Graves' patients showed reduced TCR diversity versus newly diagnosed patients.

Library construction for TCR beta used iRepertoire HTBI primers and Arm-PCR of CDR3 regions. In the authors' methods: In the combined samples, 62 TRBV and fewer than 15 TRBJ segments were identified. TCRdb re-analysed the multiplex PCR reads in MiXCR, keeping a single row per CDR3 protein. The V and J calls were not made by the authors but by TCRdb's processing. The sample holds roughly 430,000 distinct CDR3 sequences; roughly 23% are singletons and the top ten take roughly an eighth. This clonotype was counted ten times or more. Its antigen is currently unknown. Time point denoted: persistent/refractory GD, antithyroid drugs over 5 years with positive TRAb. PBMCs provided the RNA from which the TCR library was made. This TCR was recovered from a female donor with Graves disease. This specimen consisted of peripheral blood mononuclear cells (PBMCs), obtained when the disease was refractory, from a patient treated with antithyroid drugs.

CDR3 protein: CASSFNRNTEAFF. In DNA, the CDR3 is TGTGCCAGCAGCTTCAACAGGAACACTGAAGCTTTCTTT. This chain connects TRBV7-2 to TRBJ1-1; D unclear. CDR1 and CDR2 from the germline V gene are SGHTA and FQGNSA. Between the trimmed V and J ends, which lost 3 bases and 1 base, there was a span of 6 bases. The CDR3 spans 13 residues. Drawing the rest from reference TRBV7-2 and TRBJ1-1, the complete variable domain is GAGVSQSPSNKVTEKGKDVELRCDPISGHTALYWYRQSLGQGLEFLIYFQGNSAPDKSGLPSDRFSAERTGGSVSTLTIQRTQQEDSAVYLCASSFNRNTEAFFGQGTRLTVV.